This T cell receptor (beta chain) was sequenced during a study of cytomegalovirus exposure and HLA in healthy donors. V was pared by 4 bases and J by 0 bases, with 9 bases of the junction left unmatched. The germline gives CDR1 SGHRS, CDR2 YFSETQ. The length of the CDR3 is 17 residues. Sequencing used immunoSEQ multiplex PCR; TCRdb keeps in-frame clones, though not all of them. In the table there are fewer than 250,000 clones, approximately 87% of which are singletons. The sample comprised PBMCs. The receptor comes from a woman under 30 in good health and CMV-seronegative. The J gene is TRBJ2-3, the V gene TRBV5-1; 9 positions agree with TRBD2. The CDR3 DNA follows: TGCGCCAGCAGCCTGGGACAGACTAGCGGTAGCACAGATACGCAGTATTTT. Its protein is CASSLGQTSGSTDTQYF. The entire variable domain, with the rest obtained from reference TRBV5-1 and TRBJ2-3, is as follows: KAGVTQTPRYLIKTRGQQVTLSCSPISGHRSVSWYQQTPGQGLQFLFEYFSETQRNKGNFPGRFSGRQFSNSRSEMNVSTLELGDSALYLCASSLGQTSGSTDTQYFGPGTRLTVL.